What follows describes a single TCR beta chain. Antigen unknown. PCR amplification relied on 60 Vbeta primers (plus 13 Jbeta primers). Libraries were prepared by immunoSEQ multiplex PCR; TCRdb keeps only in-frame clonotypes and omits some of them. The sample gives under 200,000 clones, approximately 80% of which show up once; about 4% is in the top ten. These data originate in a study of cytomegalovirus exposure and HLA in healthy donors. General observations from the study: A few chains linked to CMV were shown in vitro to be specific for CMV antigens. Data from an earlier analysis indicated that most TCR beta V segments were productive either about 90% or about 30% of the time.

The germline gives CDR1 MNHEY, CDR2 SVGAGI. The CDR3 length is 14 residues. After removal of 6 bases from V and 11 bases from J, the junction contained 10 bases not matched to a gene. The J gene is TRBJ1-6, the V gene TRBV6-5; 7 bases map to TRBD1. The sample was PBMCs. This sequence originates from a man younger than 45 in good health and CMV-seropositive. The CDR3: CASSLDRVGAPLHF. The CDR3 region has the DNA TGTGCCAGCAGCCTAGACAGGGTTGGGGCACCCCTCCACTTT.